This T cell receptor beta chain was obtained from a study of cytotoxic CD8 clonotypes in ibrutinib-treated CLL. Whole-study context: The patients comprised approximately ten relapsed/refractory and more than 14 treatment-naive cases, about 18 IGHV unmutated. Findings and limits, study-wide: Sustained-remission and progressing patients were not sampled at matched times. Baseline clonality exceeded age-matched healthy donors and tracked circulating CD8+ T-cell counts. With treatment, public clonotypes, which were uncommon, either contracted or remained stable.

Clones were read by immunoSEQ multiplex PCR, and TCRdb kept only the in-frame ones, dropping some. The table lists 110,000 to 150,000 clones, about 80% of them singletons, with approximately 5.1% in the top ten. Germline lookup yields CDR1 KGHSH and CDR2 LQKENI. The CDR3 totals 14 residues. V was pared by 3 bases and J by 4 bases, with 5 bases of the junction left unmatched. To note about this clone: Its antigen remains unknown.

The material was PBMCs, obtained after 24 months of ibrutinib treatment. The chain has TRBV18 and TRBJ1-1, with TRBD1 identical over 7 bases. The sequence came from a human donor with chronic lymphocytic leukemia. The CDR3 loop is CASSPRSGGTEAFF. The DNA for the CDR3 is TGTGCCAGCTCACCCCGATCAGGGGGCACTGAAGCTTTCTTT.